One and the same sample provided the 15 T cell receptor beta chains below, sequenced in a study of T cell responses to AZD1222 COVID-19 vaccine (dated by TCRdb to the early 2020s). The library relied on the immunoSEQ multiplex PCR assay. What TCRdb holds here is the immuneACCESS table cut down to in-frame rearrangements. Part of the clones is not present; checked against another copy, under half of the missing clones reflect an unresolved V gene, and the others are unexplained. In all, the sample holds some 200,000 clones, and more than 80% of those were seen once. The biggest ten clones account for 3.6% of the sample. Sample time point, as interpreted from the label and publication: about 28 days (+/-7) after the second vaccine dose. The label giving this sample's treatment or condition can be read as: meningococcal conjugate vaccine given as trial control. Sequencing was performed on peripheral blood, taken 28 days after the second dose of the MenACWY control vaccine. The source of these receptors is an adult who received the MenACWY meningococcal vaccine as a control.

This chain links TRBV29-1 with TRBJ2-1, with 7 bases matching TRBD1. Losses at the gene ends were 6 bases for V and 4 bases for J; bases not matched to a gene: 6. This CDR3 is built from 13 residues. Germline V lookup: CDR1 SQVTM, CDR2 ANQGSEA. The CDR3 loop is CSVTGKLYNEQFF. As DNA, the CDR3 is TGCAGCGTGACAGGGAAGCTTTACAATGAGCAGTTCTTC.

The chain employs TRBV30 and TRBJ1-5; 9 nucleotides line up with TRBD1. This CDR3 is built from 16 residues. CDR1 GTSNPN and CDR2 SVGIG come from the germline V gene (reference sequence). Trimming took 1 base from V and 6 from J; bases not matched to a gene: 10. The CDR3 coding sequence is TGTGCCTGGAGTGCGGGAGGGACAGGGACGTTTCAGCCCCAGCATTTT. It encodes CAWSAGGTGTFQPQHF. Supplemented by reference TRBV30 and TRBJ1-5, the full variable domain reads SQTIHQWPATLVQPVGSPLSLECTVEGTSNPNLYWYRQAAGRGLQLLFYSVGIGQISSEVPQNLSASRPQDRQFILSSKKLLLSDSGFYLCAWSAGGTGTFQPQHFGDGTRLSIL.

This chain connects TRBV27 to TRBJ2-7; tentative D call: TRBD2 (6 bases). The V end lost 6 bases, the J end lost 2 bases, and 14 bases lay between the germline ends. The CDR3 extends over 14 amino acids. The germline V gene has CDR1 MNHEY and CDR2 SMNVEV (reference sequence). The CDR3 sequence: CASRGAGLPYEQYF. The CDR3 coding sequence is TGTGCCAGCAGAGGTGCGGGACTCCCCTACGAGCAGTACTTC.

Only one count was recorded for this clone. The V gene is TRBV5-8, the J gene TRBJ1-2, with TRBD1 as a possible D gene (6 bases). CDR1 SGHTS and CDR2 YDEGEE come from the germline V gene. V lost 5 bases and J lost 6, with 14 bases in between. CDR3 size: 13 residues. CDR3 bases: TGTGCCAGCAGACCTAAGGGGACAAATGGCTACACCTTC. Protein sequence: CASRPKGTNGYTF.

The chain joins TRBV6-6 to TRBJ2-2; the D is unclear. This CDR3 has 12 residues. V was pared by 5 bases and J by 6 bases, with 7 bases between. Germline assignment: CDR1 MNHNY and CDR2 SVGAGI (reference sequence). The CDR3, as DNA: TGTGCCAGCAGTGCCCCGGCCGGGGAGCTGTTTTTT. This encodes CASSAPAGELFF.

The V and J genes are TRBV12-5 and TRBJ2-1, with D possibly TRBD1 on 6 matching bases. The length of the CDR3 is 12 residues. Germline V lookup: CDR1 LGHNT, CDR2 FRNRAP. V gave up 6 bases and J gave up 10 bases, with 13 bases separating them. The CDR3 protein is CASGNRVGEQFF. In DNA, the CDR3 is TGTGCTAGTGGAAACAGGGTGGGGGAGCAGTTCTTC.

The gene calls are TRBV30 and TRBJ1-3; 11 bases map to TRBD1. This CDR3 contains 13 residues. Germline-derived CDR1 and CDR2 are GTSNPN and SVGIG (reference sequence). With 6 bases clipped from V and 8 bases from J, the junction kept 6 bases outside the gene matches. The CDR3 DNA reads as TGTGCCTGCGGACAGGGGGCTAGGGACACCATATATTTT. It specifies CACGQGARDTIYF. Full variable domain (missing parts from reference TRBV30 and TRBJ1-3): SQTIHQWPATLVQPVGSPLSLECTVEGTSNPNLYWYRQAAGRGLQLLFYSVGIGQISSEVPQNLSASRPQDRQFILSSKKLLLSDSGFYLCACGQGARDTIYFGEGSWLTVV.

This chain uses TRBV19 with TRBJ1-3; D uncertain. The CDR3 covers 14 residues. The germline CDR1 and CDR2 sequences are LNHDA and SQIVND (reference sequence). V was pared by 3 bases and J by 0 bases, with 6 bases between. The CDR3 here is CASSMAHSGNTIYF. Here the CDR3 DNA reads TGTGCCAGTAGTATGGCGCACTCTGGAAACACCATATATTTT.

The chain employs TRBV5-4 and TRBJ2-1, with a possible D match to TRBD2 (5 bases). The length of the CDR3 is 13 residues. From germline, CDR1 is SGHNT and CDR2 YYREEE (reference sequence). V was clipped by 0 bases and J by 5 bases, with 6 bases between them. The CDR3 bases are TGTGCCAGCAGCTTGGGAGCGGACAATGAGCAGTTCTTC. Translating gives CASSLGADNEQFF.

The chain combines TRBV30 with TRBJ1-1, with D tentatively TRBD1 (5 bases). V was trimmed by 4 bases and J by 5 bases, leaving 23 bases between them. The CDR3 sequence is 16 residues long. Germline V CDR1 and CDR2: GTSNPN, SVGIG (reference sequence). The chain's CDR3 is CAWMNTGLPRGTEAFF. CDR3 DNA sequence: TGTGCCTGGATGAACACTGGACTTCCCCGGGGGACTGAAGCTTTCTTT.

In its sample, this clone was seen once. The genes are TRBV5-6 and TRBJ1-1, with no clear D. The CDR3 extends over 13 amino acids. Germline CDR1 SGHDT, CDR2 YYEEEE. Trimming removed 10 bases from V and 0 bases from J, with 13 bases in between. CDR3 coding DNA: TGTGCCTCCAACCGGGTATTGAACACTGAAGCTTTCTTT. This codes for CASNRVLNTEAFF.

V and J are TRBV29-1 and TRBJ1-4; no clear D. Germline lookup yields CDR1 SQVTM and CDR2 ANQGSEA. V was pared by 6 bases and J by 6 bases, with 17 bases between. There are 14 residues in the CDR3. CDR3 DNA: TGCAGCGTGTCTTGGTTTTTGGACGATGAAAAACTGTTTTTT. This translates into CSVSWFLDDEKLFF.

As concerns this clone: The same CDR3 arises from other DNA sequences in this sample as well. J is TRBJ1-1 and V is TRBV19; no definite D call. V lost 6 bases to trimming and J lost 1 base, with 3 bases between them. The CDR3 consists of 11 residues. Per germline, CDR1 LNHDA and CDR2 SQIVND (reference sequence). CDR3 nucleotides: TGTGCCAGTAGGCGGAACACTGAAGCTTTCTTT. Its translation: CASRRNTEAFF.

CDR3 nucleotide sequence: TGTGCCAGCAGAGACCCGGGACAGGGAGGCGGCTACACCTTC. Translated: CASRDPGQGGGYTF. The J gene is TRBJ1-2, the V gene TRBV7-2; 9 bases are a match to TRBD1. This CDR3 contains 14 residues. The germline V gene has CDR1 SGHTA and CDR2 FQGNSA. With 6 bases clipped from V and 8 bases from J, the junction kept 10 bases outside the gene matches.

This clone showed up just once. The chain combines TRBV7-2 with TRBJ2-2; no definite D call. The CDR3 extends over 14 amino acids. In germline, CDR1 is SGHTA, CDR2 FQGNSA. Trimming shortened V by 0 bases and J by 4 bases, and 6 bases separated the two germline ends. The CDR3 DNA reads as TGTGCCAGCAGCTTAGCGATCGGCACCGGGGAGCTGTTTTTT. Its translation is CASSLAIGTGELFF.